This TCR beta chain was recorded in a study of OX40 agonist ivuxolimab in advanced cancers. Study information: Patients received the agonistic anti-OX40 (CD134) antibody ivuxolimab. A diagnosis of hepatocellular carcinoma, melanoma, renal cell or head and neck cancer was present in dose-escalation patients. Two patients with cutaneous melanoma and one with hepatocellular carcinoma, three in total, showed partial responses. Notes on the study in general: By week 6 at 0.1 to 3.0 mg/kg, blood CD4+ and CD8+ T cells had expanded clonally.

TCRdb's table, derived via immunoSEQ multiplex PCR, lists solely in-frame clones and lacks some. This sample has 40,000 to 50,000 clones; approximately 80% occur once, and the top ten carry approximately 16%. As for this clone: Its antigen is undetermined.

Germline assignment: CDR1 PRHDT and CDR2 FYEKMQ (reference sequence). CDR3 length: 13 amino acids. Deletions cut 8 bases from V and 10 bases from J, with 17 bases between. The source was CD4+ or CD8+ T cells sorted from blood, collected in a trial of the OX40 agonist ivuxolimab. This chain connects TRBV13 to TRBJ1-4; possible D gene TRBD1, 5 bases. The sequence derives from an adult with an advanced solid tumor such as melanoma, head and neck, liver or kidney cancer. This CDR3 reads CASDQAGVGKLFF. The CDR3 DNA reads TGTGCCAGCGACCAGGCGGGGGTCGGAAAACTGTTTTTT.